This T cell receptor (beta chain) was retrieved from a study of T cells expressing NK-cell markers. Regarding the study as a whole: Several of the donors also had these clonotypes leading their CD3+CD56-NKG2C+ fraction.

Details on this clonotype: Its target is not known.

Using the 5' RACE reads, TCRdb records one entry per CDR3 protein without DNA. The sample holds roughly 170,000 distinct CDR3 sequences. The CDR3 loop spans 11 amino acids. J is TRBJ2-6 and V is TRBV12-3 or TRBV12-4. The specimen was blood T cells: a sorted CD56 or NKG2C T cell subset, CD4+ or CD8+ T cells, or bulk PBMC T cells (not recorded which). The source of this sequence is a woman aged 18 to 75 in good health. The CDR3: CASSLYTDLTF.